Below, 13 T cell receptor beta chains from the same sample are listed, as sequenced in a study of response to subunit inactivated influenza vaccine. TCRdb re-called the RT-PCR reads through MiXCR, storing one row per CDR3 protein. Counted here are 400,000 to 650,000 distinct CDR3 sequences, around 7.9% occurring once; the ten biggest clones make up less than 15%. The sequenced sample was PBMCs from blood, obtained about 24 months after vaccination. These receptors all come from a man aged 45 to 70 who received an inactivated influenza vaccine.

This clonotype was detected a few times. The gene calls are TRBV6-5 and TRBJ1-5; D perhaps matches TRBD1 (5 bases). Per the germline V gene, CDR1 is MNHEY and CDR2 is SVGAGI. Trimming pared 4 bases from V and 0 bases from J, leaving 19 bases between. The CDR3 totals 18 residues. The CDR3 bases are TGTGCCAGCAGTTTCGGAAGCGGGGGACGGAATAGCAATCAGCCCCAGCATTTT. It codes for CASSFGSGGRNSNQPQHF.

The CDR3 here is CSASRGSDEKLFF. The CDR3, as DNA: TGCAGTGCTTCCCGGGGTTCGGATGAAAAACTGTTTTTT. The genes are TRBV20-1 and TRBJ1-4; D gene unclear. From germline, CDR1 is DFQATT and CDR2 SNEGSKA (reference sequence). This CDR3 comprises 13 residues. Deletions cut 5 bases from V and 6 bases from J, with 13 bases between.

This clonotype was observed many times. The chain has TRBV6-5 and TRBJ1-2, with D hard to call. The CDR3 extends over 15 amino acids. Deletions cut 2 bases from V and 8 bases from J, with 18 bases between. Germline V gives CDR1 MNHEY, CDR2 SVGAGI. This CDR3 is CASSYGQPFPMGYTF. CDR3 in DNA: TGTGCCAGCAGTTACGGCCAGCCCTTCCCTATGGGCTACACCTTC.

This clonotype was counted at least ten times. This CDR3 reads CAISEGPSGTTKDTQYF. Here the CDR3 DNA reads TGTGCCATCAGTGAGGGCCCTAGCGGGACCACCAAAGATACGCAGTATTTT. V gene TRBV10-3 combines with J gene TRBJ2-3; TRBD2 aligns across 9 bases. CDR1 ENHRY and CDR2 SYGVKD come from the germline V gene. Trimming took 2 bases from V and 5 from J; bases not matched to a gene: 11. CDR3 size: 17 residues.

This clonotype was observed at least ten times. The chain joins TRBV9 to TRBJ2-1; 11 bases fit TRBD2. V shed 0 bases, J shed 0 bases, and the junction held 5 bases outside the gene matches. The germline V gene has CDR1 SGDLS and CDR2 YYNGEE. There are 18 residues in the CDR3. The CDR3 reads CASSVALAGGLSYNEQFF. CDR3 nucleotides: TGTGCCAGCAGCGTAGCTTTAGCGGGAGGGCTCTCCTACAATGAGCAGTTCTTC.

At least ten counts were recorded for this clonotype. The V gene is TRBV11-1, the J gene TRBJ2-2; TRBD2 agrees at 8 bases. This CDR3 comprises 18 residues. Germline lookup yields CDR1 SGHAT and CDR2 FQDESV (reference sequence). The V and J ends lost 0 bases and 6 bases, in that order; junction bases with no gene match: 12. The CDR3 sequence: CASSLANDAGGASGELFF. The CDR3 DNA reads TGTGCCAGCAGCTTAGCTAATGATGCGGGGGGCGCCTCCGGGGAGCTGTTTTTT. The variable domain in full, completed from reference TRBV11-1 and TRBJ2-2, reads EAEVAQSPRYKITEKSQAVAFWCDPISGHATLYWYRQILGQGPELLVQFQDESVVDDSQLPKDRFSAERLKGVDSTLKIQPAELGDSAMYLCASSLANDAGGASGELFFGEGSRLTVL.

J is TRBJ1-1 and V is TRBV27; maybe TRBD1 (6 bases). This CDR3 is built from 18 residues. CDR1 is MNHEY and CDR2 is SMNVEV in the germline V gene (reference sequence). The V end was cut by 2 bases, the J end by 4 bases, with 23 bases between. For the CDR3, the DNA is TGTGCCAGCAGTTTAAACATAGGTAACAGGGCAACGGGCACTGAAGCTTTCTTT. Residues: CASSLNIGNRATGTEAFF.

The gene calls are TRBV12-2 and TRBJ1-2; the table's D call TRBD1 went unverified against the DNA. TRBV12-2 is a pseudogene. The CDR3 totals 16 residues. CDR3 amino acids: CASRLVVDRLTGGYTF. The CDR3 nucleotides are TGTGCAAGTCGCTTAGTGGTGGACAGACTCACTGGAGGCTACACCTTC.

In this sample, this clonotype turned up many times. This sequence joins TRBV28 and TRBJ1-1; D gene ambiguous. Between the trimmed V and J ends, which lost 1 base and 1 base, there was a span of 7 bases. CDR1 MDHEN and CDR2 SYDVKM come from the germline V gene. The CDR3 has 14 amino acids. The CDR3 here is CASSLFTENTEAFF. CDR3 nucleotides: TGTGCCAGCAGTTTATTTACAGAGAACACTGAAGCTTTCTTT.

The chain links TRBV11-2 to TRBJ2-3; 8 bases fit TRBD1. This CDR3 has 15 residues. Germline trimming cut 10 bases from V and 3 bases from J; bases unmatched to any gene: 12. The germline CDR1 and CDR2 sequences are SGHAT and FQNNGV. The CDR3 DNA follows: TGTGCCACTACGGGGGCGAGACAGGGGACAGATACGCAGTATTTT. This sequence encodes CATTGARQGTDTQYF.

This clonotype was recorded a few times. The chain links TRBV30 to TRBJ1-2; 7 nucleotides align to TRBD1. Germline loops: CDR1 GTSNPN, CDR2 SVGIG (reference sequence). J gave up 7 bases and V 1 base, and 6 bases lay outside the gene matches. This CDR3 has 13 amino acids. The CDR3 DNA reads as TGTGCCTGGAGTGAGGGGGCGCGATTTGGCTACACCTTC. Amino acid sequence: CAWSEGARFGYTF.

This clonotype has a count of ten or more. The chain has TRBV23-1 and TRBJ2-1; D is possibly TRBD2 (5 bases). TRBV23-1 is identified as an open reading frame with a role that is uncertain. V was shortened by 0 bases and J by 7 bases, with 7 bases between the two germline ends. The CDR3 runs 13 residues. In DNA, the CDR3 is TGCGCCAGCAGTCAATCAGGCGGGAATGAGCAGTTCTTC. This translates into CASSQSGGNEQFF.

This clonotype occurred a few times. The chain combines TRBV6-1 with TRBJ2-2; D perhaps matches TRBD1 (6 bases). Germline V gene lookup returns CDR1 MNHNS and CDR2 SASEGT. This CDR3 has 13 amino acids. Trimming shortened V by 7 bases and J by 5 bases, and 11 bases separated the two germline ends. The CDR3 coding sequence is TGTGCCAGCAACAGGGAAAGGACCGGGGAGCTGTTTTTT. This gives the protein CASNRERTGELFF.